This TCR beta chain was recorded in a study of CD8 T cells in Susac syndrome. With regard to this clonotype: Its matching antigen is unknown.

Whole-study findings and limits: The CD4+ T cell repertoires that were profiled in Susac syndrome showed no clonal expansion.

RNA, at about 0.5 to 1 ug, was reverse transcribed with random hexamers. Each CDR3 protein gets one entry after TCRdb re-called the immunoSEQ multiplex PCR reads with MiXCR. Of some 180,000 distinct CDR3 sequences listed, roughly 94% are singletons. V shed 0 bases and J shed 7 bases, with 8 bases lying between them. CDR3 length equals 13 residues. The authors negatively isolated CD8+ and CD4+ T cells and FACS-enriched TEMRA cells. This receptor was obtained from a human donor with Susac syndrome. The sequenced sample consisted of CD4+ T cells from PBMCs. The V gene is TRBV12-3 or TRBV12-4, the J gene TRBJ2-3; TRBD2 might be the D (5 bases). The CDR3 here is CASSLAEENTQYF. The CDR3 DNA is TGTGCCAGCAGTTTAGCGGAGGAAAATACGCAGTATTTT.